Presented here are 18 T cell receptor beta chains from one specimen sequenced in a study of OX40 agonist ivuxolimab in advanced cancers. Generated by immunoSEQ multiplex PCR, the TCRdb table keeps only in-frame clones and is missing some. The data show 60,000 to 85,000 clones, around 86% seen once. The sample consisted of CD4+ or CD8+ T cells sorted from blood, taken in a trial of the OX40 agonist ivuxolimab. These receptors were taken from an adult with an advanced solid tumor such as melanoma, head and neck, liver or kidney cancer.

This rearrangement joins TRBV6-4 to TRBJ2-3; TRBD2 matches at 16 bases. V dropped 6 bases and J dropped 4; count of bases not matched to a gene: 1. The CDR3 has 15 amino acids. Per germline, CDR1 MRHNA and CDR2 SNTAGT. CDR3 amino acids: CASSGTSGGADTQYF. The DNA for the CDR3 is TGTGCCAGCAGCGGGACTAGCGGGGGGGCAGATACGCAGTATTTT.

This chain joins TRBV19 and TRBJ2-4, with TRBD1 identical over 8 bases. The V gene's germline CDR1 is LNHDA and CDR2 SQIVND (reference sequence). CDR3 length equals 16 residues. The junction had 3 bases not matched to a gene; V was cut back by 2 bases and J by 0 bases. The CDR3 DNA reads TGTGCCAGTAGTATACGACAGGGGATAGCCAAAAACATTCAGTACTTC. Protein sequence: CASSIRQGIAKNIQYF.

The chain recombines TRBV2 with TRBJ1-1; perhaps TRBD1 as D (5 bases). V dropped 4 bases and J dropped 1 base, with 10 bases sitting between them. Germline CDR1 is SNHLY and CDR2 is FYNNEI. This CDR3 contains 14 residues. CDR3 coding DNA: TGTGCCAGCAGTGTAAGGACACGGAACACTGAAGCTTTCTTT. Protein product: CASSVRTRNTEAFF.

The V gene is TRBV9, the J gene TRBJ2-2, with TRBD2 matching 7 bases. The V gene's germline CDR1 is SGDLS and CDR2 YYNGEE. The V segment lost 2 bases and the J segment 4 bases; nucleotides outside the gene matches: 5. This CDR3 spans 15 amino acids. The CDR3: CASSVDSGFTGELFF. CDR3 nucleotide sequence: TGTGCCAGCAGCGTCGATAGCGGGTTCACCGGGGAGCTGTTTTTT.

This clone appeared once. V is TRBV19 and J is TRBJ2-3, with 7 bases aligning to TRBD2. CDR1 is LNHDA, CDR2 SQIVND, per germline (reference sequence). With V trimmed by 5 bases and J by 0 bases, 5 bases remained unmatched. The CDR3 extends over 15 amino acids. CDR3 bases: TGTGCCAGTAGTCGAAGCGGGGAGAGCACAGATACGCAGTATTTT. Translation gives CASSRSGESTDTQYF.

V usage is TRBV6-5 and J usage is TRBJ2-7, with a possible D match to TRBD2 (6 bases). V dropped 2 bases and J dropped 3 bases, with 17 bases sitting between them. The CDR3 runs to 16 residues. CDR1 is MNHEY and CDR2 is SVGAGI in the germline V gene. The CDR3 DNA reads TGTGCCAGCAGTTACGGAAGGAGGGGCGGGGACTACGAGCAGTACTTC. Its protein product is CASSYGRRGGDYEQYF.

This clone showed up just once. The V call is TRBV5-5, the J call TRBJ1-2; TRBD1 matches at 9 bases. CDR1 and CDR2 from the germline V gene are SGHKS and YYEKEE (reference sequence). V shed 4 bases and J 6 bases; nucleotides not matched to a gene: 10. This CDR3 region has 15 residues. The CDR3 loop reads CASSLENTGGHGYTF. In DNA form, the CDR3 reads TGTGCCAGCAGCCTCGAAAATACAGGGGGCCATGGCTACACCTTC.

This clone came up once. The chain employs TRBV9 and TRBJ2-5, with 12 bases aligning to TRBD2. Per germline, CDR1 SGDLS and CDR2 YYNGEE. V gave up 0 bases and J gave up 4 bases; unmatched junction bases: 16. The CDR3 consists of 20 residues. The CDR3 loop reads CASSVGLAGGIFRLAETQYF. The DNA for the CDR3 is TGTGCCAGCAGCGTAGGCCTAGCGGGAGGGATCTTCAGGCTCGCAGAGACCCAGTACTTC.

This chain uses TRBV13 with TRBJ1-1; maybe TRBD1 (6 bases). The CDR3 sequence is 12 residues long. Germline CDR1 and CDR2: PRHDT and FYEKMQ (reference sequence). Trimming removed 5 bases from V and 3 bases from J, with 7 bases in between. This CDR3 is CASSRTDTEAFF. CDR3 nucleotide sequence: TGTGCCAGCAGCCGGACAGACACTGAAGCTTTCTTT.

The count of this clone is one. The genes are TRBV6-5 and TRBJ1-1, with D tentatively TRBD1 (5 bases). Deletions cut 4 bases from V and 10 bases from J, with 10 bases between. The CDR3 consists of 11 residues. Per germline, CDR1 MNHEY and CDR2 SVGAGI. The CDR3, as DNA: TGTGCCAGCAGTTCCGAAAGGGGAGCTTTCTTT. It is translated as CASSSERGAFF.

J is TRBJ1-5 and V is TRBV6-1, with D tentatively TRBD1 (5 bases). V lost 7 bases, J lost 6 bases, and 16 bases lay in between. This CDR3 is built from 14 residues. Germline V gene lookup returns CDR1 MNHNS and CDR2 SASEGT. CDR3 DNA sequence: TGTGCCAGCACTGTGGGGGGGAATGGTCAGCCCCAGCATTTT. Its protein is CASTVGGNGQPQHF.

This chain joins TRBV6-1 and TRBJ1-1; 7 bases match TRBD1. The CDR3 contains 15 residues. V was pared by 2 bases and J by 0 bases, with 3 bases of the junction left unmatched. Germline V gene sequence: CDR1 MNHNS, CDR2 SASEGT. Here the CDR3 reads CASSEPGQLNTEAFF. DNA of the CDR3: TGTGCCAGCAGTGAACCGGGACAGCTGAACACTGAAGCTTTCTTT.

The chain couples TRBV5-5 to TRBJ1-2; D uncertain. The CDR3 has 13 amino acids. Per germline, CDR1 SGHKS and CDR2 YYEKEE (reference sequence). V lost 2 bases and J 8 bases, leaving 13 bases between the germline ends. The CDR3 here is CASSLTTTRGYTF. Here the CDR3 DNA reads TGTGCCAGCAGCTTAACAACGACCCGGGGCTACACCTTC.

The V call is TRBV9, the J call TRBJ1-1; no clear D. The CDR3 contains 13 residues. Germline CDR1 and CDR2: SGDLS and YYNGEE. The V gene lost 0 bases and the J gene lost 7 bases, with 10 bases spanning the gap. CDR3 sequence: CASSVGWQNEAFF. CDR3 nucleotides: TGTGCCAGCAGCGTAGGATGGCAAAATGAAGCTTTCTTT.

The chain uses TRBV19 and TRBJ2-7; 8 bases match TRBD1. J was trimmed by 0 bases and V by 7 bases; bases with no gene match: 8. This CDR3 is 15 amino acids long. Germline CDR1 and CDR2: LNHDA and SQIVND (reference sequence). The CDR3 here is CASTQGARGSYEQYF. Here the CDR3 DNA reads TGTGCCAGTACGCAGGGGGCGAGGGGCTCCTACGAGCAGTACTTC.

The J gene is TRBJ2-1, the V gene TRBV6-1, with 9 bases aligning to TRBD1. Germline CDR1 and CDR2: MNHNS and SASEGT. J was trimmed by 8 bases and V by 6 bases; bases with no gene match: 5. The CDR3 covers 13 residues. CDR3 residues: CASSLTGGDEQFF. The CDR3 DNA sequence: TGTGCCAGCAGCTTGACAGGGGGGGATGAGCAGTTCTTC.

The chain couples TRBV7-3 to TRBJ2-1; D may match TRBD1 or TRBD2 (5 bases each). Germline lookup yields CDR1 SGHTA and CDR2 FQGTGA. Trimming removed 1 base from V and 12 bases from J, with 16 bases in between. The CDR3 runs 14 residues. The CDR3 loop reads CASSLNGAPWGQFF. CDR3 bases: TGTGCCAGCAGCTTAAACGGGGCGCCTTGGGGGCAGTTCTTC.

V is TRBV4-3 and J is TRBJ1-2; D is unclear. Trimming took off 3 bases at V and 6 bases at J, with 26 bases between the two ends. From germline, CDR1 is LGHNA and CDR2 YSLEER. This CDR3 has 18 residues. The CDR3 sequence: CASSQGLMTAPLKDGYTF. CDR3 bases: TGCGCCAGCAGCCAGGGATTGATGACGGCGCCTCTAAAAGATGGCTACACCTTC.